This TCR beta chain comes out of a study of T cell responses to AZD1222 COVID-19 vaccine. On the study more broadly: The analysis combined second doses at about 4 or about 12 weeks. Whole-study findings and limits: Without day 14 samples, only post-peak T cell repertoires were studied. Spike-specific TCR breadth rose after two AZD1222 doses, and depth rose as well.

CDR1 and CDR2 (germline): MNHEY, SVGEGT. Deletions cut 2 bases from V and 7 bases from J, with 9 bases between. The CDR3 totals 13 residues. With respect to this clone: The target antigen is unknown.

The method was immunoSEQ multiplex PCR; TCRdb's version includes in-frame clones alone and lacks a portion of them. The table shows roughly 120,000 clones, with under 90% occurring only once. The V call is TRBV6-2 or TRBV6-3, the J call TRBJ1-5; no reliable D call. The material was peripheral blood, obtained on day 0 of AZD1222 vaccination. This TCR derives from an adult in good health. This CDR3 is CASSYQTRQPQHF. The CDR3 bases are TGTGCCAGCAGTTACCAGACAAGGCAGCCCCAGCATTTT.